This TCR beta chain stems from a study of blood T cell repertoires in COVID-19. Clones were sequenced by immunoSEQ multiplex PCR, and TCRdb holds only the in-frame ones, with some missing. Seen here are more than 100,000 clones, 87% observed once, and the top ten hold about 3.6%. The germline V gene encodes CDR1 SEHNR and CDR2 FQNEAQ (reference sequence). This CDR3 is built from 13 residues. V was trimmed by 2 bases and J by 3 bases, leaving 8 bases between them. This sequence joins TRBV7-9 and TRBJ2-7; TRBD2 is a possible D gene (6 bases). The sequenced material came from peripheral blood. The source is a woman aged 60 to 75 with acute or convalescent COVID-19. The CDR3 protein is CASSLWGDYEQYV. For the CDR3, the DNA is TGTGCCAGCAGCTTATGGGGGGACTACGAGCAGTACGTC.